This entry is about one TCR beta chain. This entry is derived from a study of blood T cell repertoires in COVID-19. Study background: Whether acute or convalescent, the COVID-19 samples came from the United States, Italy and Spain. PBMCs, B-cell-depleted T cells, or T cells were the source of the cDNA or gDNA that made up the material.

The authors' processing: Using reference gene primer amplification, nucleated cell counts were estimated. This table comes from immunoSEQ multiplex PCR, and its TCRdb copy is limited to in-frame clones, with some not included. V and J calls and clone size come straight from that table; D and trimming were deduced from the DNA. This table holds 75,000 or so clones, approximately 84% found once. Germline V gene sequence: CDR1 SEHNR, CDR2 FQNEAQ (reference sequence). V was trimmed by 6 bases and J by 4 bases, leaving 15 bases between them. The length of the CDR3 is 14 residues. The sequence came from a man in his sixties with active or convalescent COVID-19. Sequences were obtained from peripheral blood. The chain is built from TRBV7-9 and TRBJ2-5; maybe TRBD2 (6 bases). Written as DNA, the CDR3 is TGTGCCAGCAGTCCATTATTCGGGGGAGAGACCCAGTACTTC. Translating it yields CASSPLFGGETQYF.